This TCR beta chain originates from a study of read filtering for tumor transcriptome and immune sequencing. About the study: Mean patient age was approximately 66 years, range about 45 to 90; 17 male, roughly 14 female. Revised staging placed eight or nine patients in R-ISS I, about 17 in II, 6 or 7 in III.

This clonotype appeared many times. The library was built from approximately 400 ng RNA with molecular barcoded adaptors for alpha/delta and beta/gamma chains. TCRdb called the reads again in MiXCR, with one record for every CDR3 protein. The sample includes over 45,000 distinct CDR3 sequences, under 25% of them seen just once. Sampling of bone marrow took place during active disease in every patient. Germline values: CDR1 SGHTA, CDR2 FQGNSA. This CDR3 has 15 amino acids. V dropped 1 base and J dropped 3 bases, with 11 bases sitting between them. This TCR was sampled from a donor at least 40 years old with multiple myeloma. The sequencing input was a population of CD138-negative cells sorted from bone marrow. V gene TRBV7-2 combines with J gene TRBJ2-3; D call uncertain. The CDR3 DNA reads TGTGCCAGCAGCTTAGTGAAGGGCTTGACAGATACGCAGTATTTT. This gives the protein CASSLVKGLTDTQYF.